The source of this T cell receptor (beta chain) is a study of T cells in Graves' hyperthyroidism and ophthalmopathy. This clonotype was observed many times. The source material, RNA transcripts, was used to amplify TCR beta CDR3 regions. Using the HTBI primer set, a first-round RT-PCR was run on the TCR CDR3. TCRdb reprocessed the multiplex PCR reads with MiXCR, giving one entry per CDR3 protein. The table includes around 600,000 distinct CDR3 sequences, roughly 15% detected once. The sequence was collected from a woman between 45 and 60 years old with Graves' ophthalmopathy. The material sequenced was blood.

CDR3 coding DNA: TGTGCCAGCAGTCTAACCGGGATAGCGGGCGCGGGCACAGATACGCAGTATTTT. The encoded protein is CASSLTGIAGAGTDTQYF. The J gene is TRBJ2-3, the V gene TRBV28; 7 bases line up with TRBD2. CDR1 is MDHEN, CDR2 SYDVKM, per germline. V was pared by 5 bases and J by 1 base, with 15 bases of the junction left unmatched. This CDR3 region has 18 residues.